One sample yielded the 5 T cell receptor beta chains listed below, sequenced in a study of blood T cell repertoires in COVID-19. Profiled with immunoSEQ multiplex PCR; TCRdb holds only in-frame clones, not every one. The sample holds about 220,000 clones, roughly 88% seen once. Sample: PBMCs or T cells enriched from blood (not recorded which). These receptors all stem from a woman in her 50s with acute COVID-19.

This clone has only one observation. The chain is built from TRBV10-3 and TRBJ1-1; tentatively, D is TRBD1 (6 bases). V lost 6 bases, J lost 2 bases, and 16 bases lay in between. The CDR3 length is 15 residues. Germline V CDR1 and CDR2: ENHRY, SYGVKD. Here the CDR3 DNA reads TGTGCCATCAGCCCCGGGACAACAGATAACACTGAAGCTTTCTTT. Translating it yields CAISPGTTDNTEAFF.

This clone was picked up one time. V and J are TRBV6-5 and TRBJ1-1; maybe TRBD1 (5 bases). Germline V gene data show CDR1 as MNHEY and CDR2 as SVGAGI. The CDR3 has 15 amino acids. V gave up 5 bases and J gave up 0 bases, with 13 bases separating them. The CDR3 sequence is CASSKSGLMNTEAFF. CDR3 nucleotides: TGTGCCAGCAGTAAATCAGGGTTAATGAACACTGAAGCTTTCTTT.

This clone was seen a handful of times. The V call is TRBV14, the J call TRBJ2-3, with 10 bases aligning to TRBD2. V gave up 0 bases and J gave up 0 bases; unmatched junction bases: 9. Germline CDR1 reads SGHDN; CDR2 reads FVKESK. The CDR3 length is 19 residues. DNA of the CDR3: TGTGCCAGCAGCCAAGATGGCGATAGCGGGAGGCTGAGCACAGATACGCAGTATTTT. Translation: CASSQDGDSGRLSTDTQYF.

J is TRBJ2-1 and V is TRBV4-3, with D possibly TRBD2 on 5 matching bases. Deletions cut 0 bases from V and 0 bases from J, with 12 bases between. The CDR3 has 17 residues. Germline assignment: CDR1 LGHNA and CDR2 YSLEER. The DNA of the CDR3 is TGCGCCAGCAGCCAAGATCTCTCCGGGGACTCCTACAATGAGCAGTTCTTC. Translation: CASSQDLSGDSYNEQFF.

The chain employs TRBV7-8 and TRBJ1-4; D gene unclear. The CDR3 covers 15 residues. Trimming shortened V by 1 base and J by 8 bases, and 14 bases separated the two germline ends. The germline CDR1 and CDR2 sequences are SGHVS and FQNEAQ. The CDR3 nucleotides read TGTGCCAGCAGCTTAGTAGTCCCCCGGAGGGAAAAACTGTTTTTT. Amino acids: CASSLVVPRREKLFF.